These 27 T cell receptor beta chains share one sample of origin, sequenced in a study of patients and donors after allogeneic stem cell transplantation. TCRdb re-called the RT-PCR reads through MiXCR, storing one row per CDR3 protein. The sample yields about 960,000 distinct CDR3 sequences, under 20% seen once. The material sequenced was blood, either unsorted or a sorted T cell fraction (not recorded which). Receptors were obtained from a human donor who was either an allogeneic HSCT recipient or a stem cell or donor lymphocyte infusion donor (not recorded which). It is not recorded whose cells these are; they may come from a transplant donor.

V usage is TRBV6-2 or TRBV6-3 and J usage is TRBJ2-3, with D perhaps being TRBD1 or TRBD2 (5 bases each). V lost 4 bases and J lost 11, with 16 bases in between. This CDR3 is 13 amino acids long. Germline-derived CDR1 and CDR2 are MNHEY and SVGEGT. The CDR3 region has the DNA TGTGCCAGCAGTTCGATACGGGACGGTAAGCAGTATTTT. Translated: CASSSIRDGKQYF.

V gene TRBV5-1 combines with J gene TRBJ1-6, with a possible D match to TRBD1 (5 bases). The CDR3 consists of 16 residues. Germline CDR1 reads SGHRS; CDR2 reads YFSETQ. Trimming removed 4 bases from V and 0 bases from J, with 11 bases in between. The DNA for the CDR3 is TGCGCCAGCAGCACAGGTGGGAGCTCCTATAATTCACCCCTCCACTTT. Translation: CASSTGGSSYNSPLHF.

CDR3 coding DNA: TGTGCCATCAGTGACTACGGGAACACTGAAGCTTTCTTT. Translation gives CAISDYGNTEAFF. The rearrangement links TRBV10-3 to TRBJ1-1, with D unresolved. The CDR3 covers 13 residues. Trimming removed 3 bases at V and 1 base at J, with 6 bases between. Germline values: CDR1 ENHRY, CDR2 SYGVKD.

The chain is built from TRBV5-1 and TRBJ2-2; D is undetermined. With 4 bases removed from V and 3 bases from J, the gap between germline ends came to 10 bases. The CDR3 sequence is 14 residues long. Germline V gives CDR1 SGHRS, CDR2 YFSETQ. The CDR3 region is CASSPGSDTGELFF. DNA of the CDR3: TGCGCCAGCAGCCCCGGGTCAGACACCGGGGAGCTGTTTTTT.

This clonotype occurred many times. The rearrangement links TRBV12-3 or TRBV12-4 to TRBJ2-3, with 9 bases aligning to TRBD2. This CDR3 comprises 14 residues. J lost 0 bases, V lost 8 bases, and 3 bases had no gene match. The CDR3 protein is CASRTSGSTDTQYF. The DNA for the CDR3 is TGTGCCAGCCGAACTAGCGGGAGCACAGATACGCAGTATTTT.

The V gene is TRBV18, the J gene TRBJ2-6; D unresolved. Germline V gene data show CDR1 as KGHSH and CDR2 as LQKENI. The length of the CDR3 is 15 residues. Trimming took off 2 bases at V and 4 bases at J, with 9 bases between the two ends. The CDR3 DNA reads TGTGCCAGCTCACCAGTTCGGTCAGGGGCCAACGTCCTGACTTTC. It is translated as CASSPVRSGANVLTF.

This clonotype appeared a few times. The V call is TRBV12-3 or TRBV12-4, the J call TRBJ2-1; TRBD1 is a possible D gene (6 bases). CDR3 size: 14 residues. Trimming removed 6 bases from V and 8 bases from J, with 17 bases in between. The CDR3 DNA is TGTGCCAGCAGGACGATGGGACAACGGGATGAGCAGTTCTTC. Translation: CASRTMGQRDEQFF.

There are many counts of this clonotype. The gene calls are TRBV20-1 and TRBJ1-1; D is uncertain. The CDR3 extends over 14 amino acids. In germline, CDR1 is DFQATT, CDR2 SNEGSKA (reference sequence). CDR3 sequence: CRVTTPAFNTEAFF. Written as DNA, the CDR3 is TGCAGGGTTACGACGCCGGCTTTTAACACTGAAGCTTTCTTT.

The J gene is TRBJ2-7, the V gene TRBV6-1, with D uncertain. The V gene's germline CDR1 is MNHNS and CDR2 SASEGT. This CDR3 spans 13 amino acids. With 6 bases removed from V and 6 bases from J, the gap between germline ends came to 15 bases. The CDR3 loop reads CASRPLESGEQYF. The DNA for the CDR3 is TGTGCCAGCAGGCCCCTAGAGTCGGGCGAGCAGTACTTC.

This clonotype appeared a few times. The chain carries TRBV5-1 and TRBJ2-1; 9 bases line up with TRBD2. CDR1 and CDR2 from the germline V gene are SGHRS and YFSETQ. The trim removed 4 bases at V and 6 bases at J, leaving 11 bases unmatched. The CDR3 runs to 16 residues. The CDR3 DNA sequence: TGCGCCAGCAGCCACCGGACTAGCGAAGGTTCCAATGAGCAGTTCTTC. It codes for CASSHRTSEGSNEQFF.

This chain joins TRBV7-3 and TRBJ2-3; D is unclear. There are 13 residues in the CDR3. V shed 5 bases and J shed 8 bases, with 14 bases lying between them. Per the germline V gene, CDR1 is SGHTA and CDR2 is FQGTGA. The CDR3 reads CASSTPPSATQYF. In nucleotides, the CDR3 is TGTGCCAGCAGCACCCCCCCGTCGGCTACGCAGTATTTT. The full variable domain, with the rest looked up from reference TRBV7-3 and TRBJ2-3, is GAGVSQTPSNKVTEKGKYVELRCDPISGHTALYWYRQSLGQGPEFLIYFQGTGAADDSGLPNDRFFAVRPEGSVSTLKIQRTERGDSAVYLCASSTPPSATQYFGPGTRLTVL.

This clonotype was detected many times. V gene TRBV12-3 or TRBV12-4 combines with J gene TRBJ1-6; D remains unclear. CDR3 size: 14 residues. V lost 8 bases, J lost 7 bases, and 15 bases lay in between. This CDR3 reads CASGGLIQNSPLHF. DNA of the CDR3: TGTGCCAGCGGTGGTTTGATACAGAATTCACCCCTCCACTTT.

The chain links TRBV28 to TRBJ2-1; a weak D match, TRBD1 (6 bases). Germline CDR1 reads MDHEN; CDR2 reads SYDVKM. With 5 bases removed from V and 0 bases from J, the gap between germline ends came to 17 bases. CDR3 length equals 17 residues. CDR3 protein: CASSVPRDTSSYNEQFF. The CDR3 coding sequence is TGTGCCAGCAGTGTCCCCCGGGACACCAGCTCCTACAATGAGCAGTTCTTC.

V and J are TRBV12-3 or TRBV12-4 and TRBJ1-2; D not certain. The CDR3 runs 14 residues. V was trimmed by 0 bases and J by 4 bases, leaving 9 bases between them. The CDR3 DNA sequence: TGTGCCAGCAGTTTAGCCACGATTTCCTATGGCTACACCTTC. Its translation: CASSLATISYGYTF.

The chain has TRBV6-2 or TRBV6-3 and TRBJ2-5; 7 bases are a match to TRBD1. V shed 6 bases and J 7 bases; nucleotides not matched to a gene: 11. The CDR3 covers 14 residues. Germline loops: CDR1 MNHEY, CDR2 SVGEGT. CDR3 sequence (DNA): TGTGCCAGCAGACCACCGACAGGGCGTACGACCCAGTACTTC. Protein sequence: CASRPPTGRTTQYF.

This clonotype has only a few counts. The chain carries TRBV9 and TRBJ2-6; unclear D gene. Germline values: CDR1 SGDLS, CDR2 YYNGEE. This CDR3 is built from 16 residues. V was cut by 0 bases and J by 0 bases, with 7 bases left in between. The CDR3 loop is CASSVEAISGANVLTF. CDR3 nucleotides: TGTGCCAGCAGCGTAGAGGCAATCTCTGGGGCCAACGTCCTGACTTTC. Drawing the rest from reference TRBV9 and TRBJ2-6, the complete variable domain is DSGVTQTPKHLITATGQRVTLRCSPRSGDLSVYWYQQSLDQGLQFLIQYYNGEERAKGNILERFSAQQFPDLHSELNLSSLELGDSALYFCASSVEAISGANVLTFGAGSRLTVL.

This chain uses TRBV10-3 with TRBJ2-5; 8 positions match TRBD2. The V gene's germline CDR1 is ENHRY and CDR2 SYGVKD. There are 16 residues in the CDR3. After removal of 0 bases from V and 5 bases from J, the junction contained 8 bases not matched to a gene. The DNA for the CDR3 is TGTGCCATCAGTGAGTCTCGAAGCGGGGGATCGGAGACCCAGTACTTC. It translates to CAISESRSGGSETQYF.

The chain has TRBV11-2 and TRBJ2-2, with D possibly being TRBD1 or TRBD2 (6 bases each). Germline loops: CDR1 SGHAT, CDR2 FQNNGV. The CDR3 is 16 residues long. Trimming took off 7 bases at V and 5 bases at J, with 20 bases between the two ends. The CDR3 loop reads CASIKGGSTKTGELFF. CDR3 sequence (DNA): TGTGCCAGCATCAAAGGGGGGTCTACTAAAACCGGGGAGCTGTTTTTT.

The chain employs TRBV4-3 and TRBJ1-4, with 8 bases aligning to TRBD1. The CDR3 consists of 14 residues. The J segment lost 8 bases and the V segment lost 6 bases, leaving 8 bases of the junction unmatched. From germline, CDR1 is LGHNA and CDR2 YSLEER. CDR3 protein: CASRHNRGGEKLFF. DNA for the CDR3: TGCGCCAGCAGACACAACAGGGGGGGAGAAAAACTGTTTTTT.

J is TRBJ2-7 and V is TRBV24-1; 7 bases map to TRBD1. The germline V gene encodes CDR1 KGHDR and CDR2 SFDVKD. The CDR3 runs to 16 residues. The trim removed 1 base at V and 2 bases at J, leaving 7 bases unmatched. CDR3 sequence: CATSDFSKGTAYEQYF. CDR3 coding DNA: TGTGCCACCAGTGATTTCTCAAAGGGGACAGCCTACGAGCAGTACTTC.

V gene TRBV29-1 combines with J gene TRBJ1-1; TRBD1 agrees at 7 bases. Germline V gene data show CDR1 as SQVTM and CDR2 as ANQGSEA. J gave up 6 bases and V 4 bases, and 8 bases lay outside the gene matches. The length of the CDR3 is 13 residues. The CDR3 nucleotides are TGCAGCGTTGGGGGTGACAGGGTCGCTGAAGCTTTCTTT. Residues: CSVGGDRVAEAFF. Full variable domain (missing parts from reference TRBV29-1 and TRBJ1-1): SAVISQKPSRDICQRGTSLTIQCQVDSQVTMMFWYRQQPGQSLTLIATANQGSEATYESGFVIDKFPISRPNLTFSTLTVSNMSPEDSSIYLCSVGGDRVAEAFFGQGTRLTVV.

V usage is TRBV28 and J usage is TRBJ2-7, with 7 bases that match TRBD1. Germline V gene sequence: CDR1 MDHEN, CDR2 SYDVKM. J gave up 3 bases and V 5 bases, and 10 bases lay outside the gene matches. The CDR3 covers 15 residues. The CDR3 DNA reads TGTGCCAGCAGTCAGTACAGGGGTCGTGGCTACGAGCAGTACTTC. Translated: CASSQYRGRGYEQYF.

This clonotype was seen repeatedly, ten times or more. The V and J genes are TRBV12-3 or TRBV12-4 and TRBJ1-6, with 7 nucleotides matching TRBD1. Losses at the gene ends were 8 bases for V and 7 bases for J; bases not matched to a gene: 8. The CDR3 has 14 amino acids. This CDR3 reads CASGSDRRNSPLHF. CDR3 DNA: TGTGCCAGCGGATCGGACAGGCGAAATTCACCCCTCCACTTT.

This clonotype showed up just a few times. The chain couples TRBV12-3 or TRBV12-4 to TRBJ2-1; D is perhaps TRBD1 or TRBD2 (5 bases each). There are 15 residues in the CDR3. V gave up 0 bases and J gave up 8 bases, with 14 bases separating them. CDR3 sequence: CASSLAGGVVYEQFF. The CDR3 coding sequence is TGTGCCAGCAGTTTAGCTGGGGGAGTTGTCTATGAGCAGTTCTTC.

This chain uses TRBV4-1 with TRBJ1-3, with D unclear. V was shortened by 0 bases and J by 3 bases, with 9 bases between the two germline ends. Germline CDR1 and CDR2: MGHRA and YSYEKL. The CDR3 runs to 15 residues. The CDR3 spells CASSQDIGLGNTIYF. CDR3 bases: TGCGCCAGCAGCCAAGATATAGGACTTGGAAACACCATATATTTT.

This clonotype was counted ten times or more. The chain combines TRBV7-2 with TRBJ1-5, with 7 bases that match TRBD1. V shed 5 bases and J 2 bases; nucleotides not matched to a gene: 9. The CDR3 totals 16 residues. Germline lookup yields CDR1 SGHTA and CDR2 FQGNSA. CDR3: CASSLGGLGGNQPQHF. In nucleotides, the CDR3 is TGTGCCAGCAGCCTAGGGGGCCTTGGCGGCAATCAGCCCCAGCATTTT.

This clonotype was seen a handful of times. The gene calls are TRBV18 and TRBJ2-7; 9 positions agree with TRBD1. Trimming removed 2 bases from V and 3 bases from J; junction bases left unmatched: 5. CDR1 KGHSH and CDR2 LQKENI come from the germline V gene. CDR3 length equals 15 residues. The CDR3 sequence is CASSPVGQGNYEQYF. DNA for the CDR3: TGTGCCAGCTCACCAGTCGGACAGGGGAACTACGAGCAGTACTTC.